The 29 T cell receptor beta chains below all came from one sample that was sequenced in a study of blood T cell repertoires in COVID-19 (dated by TCRdb to the early 2020s). The library came from the immunoSEQ multiplex PCR assay. Held by TCRdb, this immuneACCESS table contains in-frame sequences only and omits some clones. Under half of the omission traces to an unresolved V gene where checked; the cause of the rest is unknown. Across this sample there are roughly 390,000 clones, with about 87% seen only once. 8.5% to 12% of the sample is held by the ten biggest clonotypes. The material sequenced was peripheral blood. These receptors all stem from a woman younger than 45 with COVID-19, enrolled during active disease.

The chain joins TRBV5-8 to TRBJ1-1; tentative D call: TRBD1 (6 bases). Trimming took 4 bases from V and 0 from J, leaving 13 bases between them. This CDR3 comprises 15 residues. CDR1 and CDR2 from the germline V gene are SGHTS and YDEGEE. The CDR3 here is CASSRRQVLNTEAFF. CDR3 in DNA: TGTGCCAGCAGCCGGAGACAGGTCCTGAACACTGAAGCTTTCTTT.

The gene calls are TRBV6-5 and TRBJ1-1, with D possibly matching TRBD1 (6 bases). Deletions cut 6 bases from V and 11 bases from J, with 13 bases between. Looked up from germline, CDR1 is MNHEY and CDR2 is SVGAGI. The CDR3 sequence is 11 residues long. This chain's CDR3 is CASRRQEKAFF. CDR3 nucleotides: TGTGCCAGCAGAAGACAGGAAAAGGCTTTCTTT.

The sample holds one count of this clone. This sequence joins TRBV7-9 and TRBJ1-2; 9 nucleotides line up with TRBD1. This CDR3 region has 14 residues. V lost 8 bases, J lost 7 bases, and 11 bases stayed unmatched. The germline gives CDR1 SEHNR, CDR2 FQNEAQ (reference sequence). CDR3 sequence reads: CASRGTGKIIGYTF. The CDR3 region has the DNA TGTGCCAGCCGAGGGACAGGGAAGATAATTGGCTACACCTTC. The whole variable domain, filled in from reference TRBV7-9 and TRBJ1-2, reads DTGVSQNPRHKITKRGQNVTFRCDPISEHNRLYWYRQTLGQGPEFLTYFQNEAQLEKSRLLSDRFSAERPKGSFSTLEIQRTEQGDSAMYLCASRGTGKIIGYTFGSGTRLTVV.

The J gene is TRBJ2-2, the V gene TRBV19, with D unresolved. V gave up 7 bases and J gave up 2 bases, with 8 bases separating them. Germline assignment: CDR1 LNHDA and CDR2 SQIVND (reference sequence). This CDR3 is 13 amino acids long. This CDR3 reads CASTISNTGELFF. CDR3 DNA sequence: TGTGCCAGTACAATCAGTAACACCGGGGAGCTGTTTTTT.

J is TRBJ2-7 and V is TRBV24-1; D is perhaps TRBD1 (5 bases). The CDR3 spans 14 residues. Germline-derived CDR1 and CDR2 are KGHDR and SFDVKD. V dropped 3 bases and J dropped 2 bases, with 10 bases sitting between them. The CDR3 DNA sequence: TGTGCCACCAGTGATGCCAGGGTCGCCTACGAGCAGTACTTC. It yields the protein CATSDARVAYEQYF.

The rearrangement links TRBV6-4 to TRBJ2-7; 13 nucleotides line up with TRBD2. This CDR3 has 15 amino acids. Germline CDR1 reads MRHNA; CDR2 reads SNTAGT. V lost 11 bases to trimming and J lost 0 bases; unmatched junction nucleotides: 7. CDR3 coding DNA: TGTGCCGCGAGGGGACTAGCGGGACCCTCCTACGAGCAGTACTTC. It is translated as CAARGLAGPSYEQYF.

The rearrangement uses TRBV5-5 and TRBJ2-1; 10 bases line up with TRBD2. Per germline, CDR1 SGHKS and CDR2 YYEKEE (reference sequence). The CDR3 has 16 amino acids. The V and J ends lost 1 base and 9 bases, in that order; junction bases with no gene match: 10. CDR3 protein: CASSLMQLAGMGEQFF. CDR3 in DNA: TGTGCCAGCAGCTTGATGCAACTAGCGGGAATGGGTGAGCAGTTCTTC.

This sequence joins TRBV3-1 (or the pseudogene TRBV3-2) and TRBJ2-1, with 12 bases fitting TRBD2. The germline V gene has CDR1 LGHDT and CDR2 YNNKEL (reference sequence). The CDR3 runs to 15 residues. V was clipped by 3 bases and J by 8 bases; unmatched bases: 5. The CDR3, as DNA: TGTGCCAGCAGCCATCTAGCGGGAGGGCCGGATGAGCAGTTCTTC. It specifies CASSHLAGGPDEQFF.

V usage is TRBV5-1 and J usage is TRBJ2-7, with a possible D match to TRBD2 (5 bases). The CDR3 has 13 amino acids. Germline CDR1 reads SGHRS; CDR2 reads YFSETQ. The ends were cut back, 4 bases at V and 0 bases at J, with 8 bases in the middle. CDR3 in amino acids: CASSIAFSYEQYF. The CDR3 nucleotides read TGCGCCAGCAGCATAGCGTTCTCCTACGAGCAGTACTTC. Variable domain in full (rest from reference TRBV5-1 and TRBJ2-7): KAGVTQTPRYLIKTRGQQVTLSCSPISGHRSVSWYQQTPGQGLQFLFEYFSETQRNKGNFPGRFSGRQFSNSRSEMNVSTLELGDSALYLCASSIAFSYEQYFGPGTRLTVT.

The chain uses TRBV9 and TRBJ2-1; 11 bases line up with TRBD2. CDR1 and CDR2 from the germline V gene are SGDLS and YYNGEE. The CDR3 runs to 15 residues. The V and J ends lost 0 bases and 10 bases, in that order; junction bases with no gene match: 6. DNA of the CDR3: TGTGCCAGCAGCGTAGGACTAGCGGGGCACGCCGAGCAGTTCTTC. It translates to CASSVGLAGHAEQFF.

The chain is built from TRBV19 and TRBJ2-3; 7 bases map to TRBD2. V lost 5 bases to trimming and J lost 2 bases; unmatched junction nucleotides: 7. This CDR3 region has 15 residues. Germline lookup yields CDR1 LNHDA and CDR2 SQIVND (reference sequence). Here the CDR3 DNA reads TGTGCCAGTAGTCCCAGCGGGAAGGTCACAGATACGCAGTATTTT. Its translation is CASSPSGKVTDTQYF.

The rearrangement links TRBV5-1 to TRBJ2-3; D may be TRBD1 (5 bases). There are 15 residues in the CDR3. Trimming pared 0 bases from V and 2 bases from J, leaving 10 bases between. CDR1 and CDR2 from the germline V gene are SGHRS and YFSETQ. The CDR3 sequence: CASSLGGRNTDTQYF. CDR3 sequence (DNA): TGCGCCAGCAGCTTGGGGGGCAGAAACACAGATACGCAGTATTTT.

This clone was observed a single time. The V and J genes are TRBV28 and TRBJ1-5; D is unresolved. The CDR3 runs 15 residues. Germline-derived CDR1 and CDR2 are MDHEN and SYDVKM. V lost 3 bases, J lost 2 bases, and 11 bases lay in between. DNA for the CDR3: TGTGCCAGCAGTTTTTTCCGGGGTGGCAATCAGCCCCAGCATTTT. The encoded protein is CASSFFRGGNQPQHF.

The J gene is TRBJ2-1, the V gene TRBV12-3 or TRBV12-4, with TRBD1 as a possible D gene (5 bases). Trimming left V 4 bases short and J 5 bases short, with 9 bases between. CDR3 size: 13 residues. CDR3 residues: CASSSDTNNEQFF. In nucleotides, the CDR3 is TGTGCCAGCAGTTCGGACACGAACAATGAGCAGTTCTTC.

This clone was observed a handful of times. V gene TRBV4-3 combines with J gene TRBJ1-1; the D is unclear. Looked up from germline, CDR1 is LGHNA and CDR2 is YSLEER. Deletions cut 0 bases from V and 0 bases from J, with 14 bases between. This CDR3 region has 17 residues. CDR3 amino acids: CASSQDSGTDMNTEAFF. The CDR3 region has the DNA TGCGCCAGCAGCCAAGATAGCGGCACAGACATGAACACTGAAGCTTTCTTT.

This clone showed up just a few times. The V call is TRBV6-6, the J call TRBJ2-3; 7 positions agree with TRBD2. CDR3 length equals 14 residues. Losses at the gene ends were 7 bases for V and 1 base for J; bases not matched to a gene: 5. CDR1 and CDR2 (germline): MNHNY, SVGAGI (reference sequence). The CDR3 loop is CASTLADGTDTQYF. In DNA form, the CDR3 reads TGTGCCAGCACTCTAGCGGACGGCACAGATACGCAGTATTTT.

V and J are TRBV11-2 and TRBJ2-7; the match to TRBD2 covers 9 bases. In germline, CDR1 is SGHAT, CDR2 FQNNGV. After removal of 4 bases from V and 3 bases from J, the junction contained 7 bases not matched to a gene. The CDR3 is made up of 15 amino acids. The CDR3 nucleotides are TGTGCCAGCAGCTCCGGACTAGCGAGGTTCTACGAGCAGTACTTC. It codes for CASSSGLARFYEQYF.

Only one count was recorded for this clone. The chain couples TRBV6-1 to TRBJ1-1, with D perhaps matching TRBD1 (5 bases). The CDR3 has 14 amino acids. The ends were cut back, 2 bases at V and 1 base at J, with 8 bases in the middle. The germline V gene encodes CDR1 MNHNS and CDR2 SASEGT. CDR3 bases: TGTGCCAGCAGTGAACGCGACAGGAACACTGAAGCTTTCTTT. Translated: CASSERDRNTEAFF.

This chain uses TRBV4-1 with TRBJ2-1; D ambiguous. Trimming removed 1 base from V and 7 bases from J, with 8 bases in between. The CDR3 contains 13 residues. Germline lookup yields CDR1 MGHRA and CDR2 YSYEKL. CDR3 loop: CASSQGALNEQFF. Written as DNA, the CDR3 is TGCGCCAGCAGCCAAGGCGCACTAAATGAGCAGTTCTTC.

This chain uses TRBV10-3 with TRBJ2-5; TRBD1 matches at 9 bases. The V and J ends lost 1 base and 5 bases, in that order; junction bases with no gene match: 11. This CDR3 contains 17 residues. From germline, CDR1 is ENHRY and CDR2 SYGVKD. CDR3 DNA: TGTGCCATCAGTGAGTTACCGGACAGGGGCGTGCAGGAGACCCAGTACTTC. Amino acids: CAISELPDRGVQETQYF.

This clone showed up just a few times. This chain connects TRBV6-5 to TRBJ2-3, with 10 bases aligning to TRBD1. This CDR3 comprises 14 residues. Germline V gene data show CDR1 as MNHEY and CDR2 as SVGAGI. V gave up 10 bases and J gave up 2 bases; unmatched junction bases: 6. CDR3 sequence reads: CANGQGENTDTQYF. CDR3 coding DNA: TGTGCCAATGGACAGGGGGAAAACACAGATACGCAGTATTTT.

This clone showed up just once. The chain employs TRBV30 and TRBJ2-1, with a tentative D call TRBD1 (5 bases). V lost 0 bases to trimming and J lost 9 bases, with 15 bases between them. The CDR3 has 14 residues. CDR1 GTSNPN and CDR2 SVGIG come from the germline V gene (reference sequence). The CDR3 region is CAWSVLQERGEQFF. The CDR3, as DNA: TGTGCCTGGAGTGTACTCCAGGAAAGGGGTGAGCAGTTCTTC.

The chain couples TRBV4-2 to TRBJ2-3; a possible D gene is TRBD1 (6 bases). V lost 3 bases to trimming and J lost 6 bases, with 13 bases between them. Germline V gene sequence: CDR1 LGHNA, CDR2 YNFKEQ. There are 14 residues in the CDR3. CDR3 in DNA: TGTGCCAGCAGCCATCACCAAAGGGGGGATACGCAGTATTTT. Amino acids: CASSHHQRGDTQYF.

V and J are TRBV29-1 and TRBJ2-7; 7 positions match TRBD1. The V gene's germline CDR1 is SQVTM and CDR2 ANQGSEA. The CDR3 has 12 amino acids. CDR3 protein: CIWDRTFYEQYF. CDR3 sequence (DNA): TGCATTTGGGACAGAACCTTTTACGAGCAGTACTTC.

The CDR3 here is CASSYDRGTEAFF. In DNA form, the CDR3 reads TGTGCCAGCAGTTACGACAGGGGCACTGAAGCTTTCTTT. The V call is TRBV28, the J call TRBJ1-1; TRBD1 agrees at 8 bases. V was pared by 4 bases and J by 4 bases, with 2 bases of the junction left unmatched. Germline CDR1 reads MDHEN; CDR2 reads SYDVKM. This CDR3 region has 13 residues.

Concerning this clone itself: Other DNA sequences in this specimen translate into the identical CDR3. The genes are TRBV5-1 and TRBJ2-5, with TRBD1 matching 7 bases. The CDR3 is 15 amino acids. Germline values: CDR1 SGHRS, CDR2 YFSETQ. V lost 3 bases to trimming and J lost 2 bases; unmatched junction nucleotides: 7. The chain's CDR3 is CASSSYRGSQETQYF. CDR3 bases: TGCGCCAGCAGCTCCTACAGGGGATCACAAGAGACCCAGTACTTC.

The rearrangement links TRBV5-4 to TRBJ2-2, with 7 bases matching TRBD2. With 2 bases clipped from V and 2 bases from J, the junction kept 3 bases outside the gene matches. This CDR3 comprises 15 residues. The V gene's germline CDR1 is SGHNT and CDR2 YYREEE (reference sequence). In DNA form, the CDR3 reads TGTGCCAGCAGCTTTGGCGGGAGCAACACCGGGGAGCTGTTTTTT. It codes for CASSFGGSNTGELFF.

The chain carries TRBV6-2 or TRBV6-3 and TRBJ1-2, with 8 bases identical to TRBD1. This CDR3 has 13 residues. V dropped 5 bases and J dropped 7; count of bases not matched to a gene: 6. The germline V gene encodes CDR1 MNHEY and CDR2 SVGEGT. The CDR3 nucleotides are TGTGCCAGCAGTGACAGGGGTGTTTCTGGCTACACCTTC. It translates to CASSDRGVSGYTF.

The rearrangement uses TRBV28 and TRBJ1-2; 7 nucleotides match TRBD1. Germline CDR1 reads MDHEN; CDR2 reads SYDVKM. J gave up 8 bases and V 7 bases, and 13 bases lay outside the gene matches. The CDR3 spans 14 residues. CDR3 region: CASTLTGRIGGYTF. CDR3 nucleotides: TGTGCCAGCACCCTGACAGGGAGGATCGGCGGCTACACCTTC.